This TCR beta chain appears in the sequencing data of a study of T cells in Graves' hyperthyroidism and ophthalmopathy. Study-wide findings and caveats: Also found in blood were most expanded thyroid clonotypes above 0.001. The model made its ophthalmopathy prediction, and onset followed a median 6.5 months later.

CDR3 length: 13 amino acids. Trimming removed 6 bases at V and 2 bases at J, with 10 bases between. This clonotype was seen many times. What it recognizes is unknown. It was RNA transcripts that yielded the amplified TCR beta CDR3 regions. First-round RT-PCR with HTBI primers amplified the TCR CDR3 region. TCRdb called the multiplex PCR reads again in MiXCR, with one record for every CDR3 protein. Altogether fewer than 600,000 distinct CDR3 sequences are present, approximately 15% being singletons, with the ten largest covering less than 20%. PBMCs were derived from about 10 ml fresh peripheral blood. The sequence was obtained from a woman aged 18-29 years with Graves' hyperthyroidism. This chain uses TRBV12-3 or TRBV12-4 with TRBJ1-1, with D unresolved. Specimen: blood. CDR3 sequence (DNA): TGTGCCAGCAGGGTTAGGGTTAACACTGAAGCTTTCTTT. It is translated as CASRVRVNTEAFF.